A selection of T cell receptor beta chains follows, all from one sample in a study of cytomegalovirus exposure and HLA in healthy donors. Repertoires were generated with immunoSEQ multiplex PCR, while TCRdb's copy carries only in-frame clones and drops some. The sample carries around 300,000 clones, 85% to 90% recorded once. Sequenced: PBMCs. These TCRs come from a woman aged 18-29 years in good health and CMV-seronegative. Both conserved end residues are part of each CDR3.

j_call cdr3_length v_call cdr3_aa
TRBJ2-2 16 TRBV5-1 CASSFFLAGEVVELFF
TRBJ2-7 15 TRBV7-9 CASSIGLAQVYEQYF
TRBJ2-2 11 TRBV6-5 CASSNGGELFF
TRBJ1-2 15 TRBV7-2 CASSAYQGAGYGYTF
TRBJ2-1 15 TRBV6-5 CASSYSSGRNNEQFF
TRBJ2-7 15 TRBV19 CASSILASSSYEQYF
TRBJ1-2 13 TRBV27 CASSSNRGNGYTF
TRBJ2-3 11 TRBV4-1 CASSQSDTQYF
TRBJ1-2 13 TRBV10-3 CAISGRAAYGYTF
TRBJ1-4 15 TRBV25-1 CASSESVGANEKLFF
TRBJ2-5 16 TRBV15 CATSAREGSLQETQYF
TRBJ1-2 13 TRBV6-5 CASSLGGAYGYTF
TRBJ1-2 15 TRBV27 CASSLSPRANYGYTF
TRBJ2-4 15 TRBV28 CASSGTGVAKNIQYF
TRBJ1-1 15 TRBV28 CASSLQGIGRTEAFF
TRBJ2-1 15 TRBV5-1 CASSLRAGEDGEQFF
TRBJ2-7 17 TRBV7-2 CASSRPLLAGGPGEQYF
TRBJ1-1 13 TRBV28 CASSLGLNTEAFF